Listed here is a single TCR beta chain. The antigen remains unidentified. Sequenced by immunoSEQ multiplex PCR; TCRdb stores in-frame clones only, minus some. Altogether about 2.4 million clones are present, more than 85% being singletons, with the ten largest covering 0.36%. The CDR3 covers 14 residues. With V trimmed by 3 bases and J by 7 bases, 6 bases remained unmatched. Per the germline V gene, CDR1 is LNHDA and CDR2 is SQIVND (reference sequence). This record belongs to a study of shared clonotypes between healthy human individuals. Study information: A donor's plate count was three for CD4 naive and three for CD4 memory; CD8 naive had two and CD8 memory one.

Study-level results: Non-shared clonotypes had lower generation probabilities than clonotypes shared by all four sorted-subset donors. Estimated richness was generally greater in naive than memory subsets.

The material sequenced was naive CD4+ T cells from PBMCs. Subset specified: CD45RA+ positively selected. The receptor's source is a man aged 18 to 30 in good health. Some clones in this sample may be carry-over from other donors' samples. This chain connects TRBV19 to TRBJ1-5; 7 bases are a match to TRBD1. For the CDR3, the DNA is TGTGCCAGTAGTATCCGCACAGGGGCCCAGCCCCAGCATTTT. Translated, it gives CASSIRTGAQPQHF.